These 24 T cell receptor beta chains share one sample of origin, sequenced in a study of shared clonotypes between healthy human individuals. Measured with immunoSEQ multiplex PCR; TCRdb has only the in-frame clones, and not every one. The sample includes 2 million to 2.5 million clones, approximately 95% seen only once; the top ten take around 1.1%. Terminally differentiated effector memory CD45RA+ cells were left out of the naive CD8 fraction, which was CD45RO-negative and positively selected for CCR7. The sequenced sample consisted of naive CD8+ T cells sorted from blood. These receptors were taken from a man aged 18-30 years in good health.

A remark on this clone: At the DNA level, this CDR3 is encoded by other sequences in the same sample as well. The chain is built from TRBV19 and TRBJ2-7; 10 bases align to TRBD1. With 4 bases clipped from V and 2 bases from J, the junction kept 2 bases outside the gene matches. Germline assignment: CDR1 LNHDA and CDR2 SQIVND (reference sequence). The CDR3 runs 14 residues. This CDR3 reads CASSTGTGAYEQYF. CDR3 bases: TGTGCCAGTAGTACAGGGACAGGGGCCTACGAGCAGTACTTC. Full variable domain (remainder filled in from reference TRBV19 and TRBJ2-7): DGGITQSPKYLFRKEGQNVTLSCEQNLNHDAMYWYRQDPGQGLRLIYYSQIVNDFQKGDIAEGYSVSREKKESFPLTVTSAQKNPTAFYLCASSTGTGAYEQYFGPGTRLTVT.

The table lists this clone with a few counts. The rearrangement joins TRBV4-1 to TRBJ2-1; 9 bases match TRBD1. The germline CDR1 and CDR2 sequences are MGHRA and YSYEKL. The V and J ends lost 8 bases and 4 bases, in that order; junction bases with no gene match: 9. The CDR3 totals 15 residues. The DNA for the CDR3 is TGCGCCAGCGGTATACGCGGACAGGGGTACAATGAGCAGTTCTTC. It codes for CASGIRGQGYNEQFF.

Regarding this clone: Sequence at one end of the junction differs from germline and may be a read error. Different DNA sequences within this sample yield the same CDR3. The V gene is TRBV11-2, the J gene TRBJ2-7; 10 bases map to TRBD2. The CDR3 length is 14 residues. Germline V CDR1 and CDR2: SGHAT, FQNNGV. The CDR3 coding sequence is TGTGCCAGCAGTTTAGCGGGGGGAACCTACGAGCAGTACTTC. Protein: CASSLAGGTYEQYF.

V is TRBV7-2 and J is TRBJ1-6; D is uncertain. The V end lost 1 base, the J end lost 7 bases, and 8 bases lay between the germline ends. The CDR3 totals 14 residues. Germline-derived CDR1 and CDR2 are SGHTA and FQGNSA. The CDR3 here is CASSLVFENSPLHF. DNA of the CDR3: TGTGCCAGCAGCTTAGTGTTCGAAAATTCACCCCTCCACTTT.

The chain couples TRBV19 to TRBJ2-7, with TRBD2 matching over 13 bases. The CDR3 length is 17 residues. Germline V gene sequence: CDR1 LNHDA, CDR2 SQIVND (reference sequence). V was clipped by 5 bases and J by 6 bases; unmatched bases: 13. This chain's CDR3 is CASSAGLAGRGGGEQYF. CDR3 in DNA: TGTGCCAGTAGTGCGGGACTAGCGGGAAGGGGTGGAGGCGAGCAGTACTTC.

The chain is built from TRBV28 and TRBJ2-7; no clear D. The CDR3 has 13 amino acids. Per germline, CDR1 MDHEN and CDR2 SYDVKM. The V gene lost 2 bases and the J gene lost 3 bases, with 8 bases spanning the gap. The CDR3 loop reads CASSLRLGYEQYF. In DNA form, the CDR3 reads TGTGCCAGCAGTTTACGTTTAGGCTACGAGCAGTACTTC.

This clone was observed a single time. In the same sample, other DNA sequences code for this CDR3. The chain couples TRBV7-9 to TRBJ2-7; TRBD2 aligns across 11 bases. The ends lost 3 bases at V and 0 bases at J; junction bases unmatched: 1. This CDR3 region has 15 residues. The V gene's germline CDR1 is SEHNR and CDR2 FQNEAQ (reference sequence). The CDR3 DNA reads as TGTGCCAGCAGCTTGGGGACTAGCGGCTCCTACGAGCAGTACTTC. It encodes CASSLGTSGSYEQYF.

The chain has TRBV4-1 and TRBJ1-4, with TRBD1 matching 9 bases. The CDR3 contains 16 residues. The germline V gene encodes CDR1 MGHRA and CDR2 YSYEKL. With V trimmed by 4 bases and J by 8 bases, 11 bases remained unmatched. In DNA form, the CDR3 reads TGCGCCAGCAGCCTTTCCCCCCGGGACAGGGTCGAAAAACTGTTTTTT. Translated: CASSLSPRDRVEKLFF.

This clone is a singleton in its sample. The chain combines TRBV10-2 with TRBJ2-1, with D maybe TRBD1 (5 bases). V was pared by 7 bases and J by 4 bases, with 8 bases between. The CDR3 has 12 residues. From germline, CDR1 is WSHSY and CDR2 SAAADI. The CDR3 DNA is TGCGCCAGCAAAGCAGGGTACAATGAGCAGTTCTTC. Its protein is CASKAGYNEQFF.

The rearrangement joins TRBV6-6 to TRBJ1-1; the D is unclear. V was pared by 0 bases and J by 0 bases, with 2 bases between. The CDR3 extends over 13 amino acids. Germline V lookup: CDR1 MNHNY, CDR2 SVGAGI (reference sequence). Here the CDR3 reads CASSYSVNTEAFF. The CDR3, as DNA: TGTGCCAGCAGTTACTCAGTGAACACTGAAGCTTTCTTT.

With respect to this clone: Additional DNA sequences in this sample encode the identical CDR3. This chain connects TRBV27 to TRBJ1-5; D not resolved. The V end was cut by 5 bases, the J end by 0 bases, with 8 bases between. Germline assignment: CDR1 MNHEY and CDR2 SMNVEV (reference sequence). The length of the CDR3 is 14 residues. The DNA for the CDR3 is TGTGCCAGCAGTCCCGGGATTAGCAATCAGCCCCAGCATTTT. Amino acids: CASSPGISNQPQHF.

The rearrangement uses TRBV9 and TRBJ2-7; D gene ambiguous. The CDR3 is 13 residues long. Trimming cost V 3 bases and J 5 bases, with 12 bases left between them. CDR1 and CDR2 (germline): SGDLS, YYNGEE. DNA of the CDR3: TGTGCCAGCAGCGCCAACGGGCACCACGAGCAGTACTTC. Residues: CASSANGHHEQYF.

This clone was detected once. The same CDR3 also results from other DNA sequences found in this sample. V and J are TRBV7-9 and TRBJ2-7; maybe TRBD1 (6 bases). Germline lookup yields CDR1 SEHNR and CDR2 FQNEAQ (reference sequence). V gave up 5 bases and J gave up 6 bases, with 11 bases separating them. CDR3 length equals 12 residues. The CDR3 loop reads CASSLTGLEQYF. The CDR3 nucleotides read TGTGCCAGCAGCCTTACAGGGCTCGAGCAGTACTTC. Combining the CDR3 with reference TRBV7-9 and TRBJ2-7 gives the whole variable domain DTGVSQNPRHKITKRGQNVTFRCDPISEHNRLYWYRQTLGQGPEFLTYFQNEAQLEKSRLLSDRFSAERPKGSFSTLEIQRTEQGDSAMYLCASSLTGLEQYFGPGTRLTVT.

The J gene is TRBJ1-2, the V gene TRBV30; 7 nucleotides align to TRBD1. Germline trimming cut 0 bases from V and 0 bases from J; bases unmatched to any gene: 13. The germline V gene has CDR1 GTSNPN and CDR2 SVGIG (reference sequence). This CDR3 is built from 18 residues. CDR3 nucleotides: TGTGCCTGGAGTGTCGGCCCGGGACAGCTTGCTCCTAACTATGGCTACACCTTC. Amino acid sequence: CAWSVGPGQLAPNYGYTF.

The J gene is TRBJ2-7, the V gene TRBV4-1, with D uncertain. This CDR3 has 16 amino acids. The germline V gene encodes CDR1 MGHRA and CDR2 YSYEKL. V was cut by 1 base and J by 0 bases, with 13 bases left in between. The DNA for the CDR3 is TGCGCCAGCAGCCAAGTTTCGGCCACTGGCTCCTACGAGCAGTACTTC. Its protein product is CASSQVSATGSYEQYF.

The gene calls are TRBV6-1 and TRBJ2-3, with 7 bases matching TRBD1. V gave up 4 bases and J gave up 2 bases; unmatched junction bases: 6. CDR1 is MNHNS, CDR2 SASEGT, per germline. This CDR3 is 15 amino acids long. The CDR3 coding sequence is TGTGCCAGCAGTGCTACAGGGGCTCTCACAGATACGCAGTATTTT. Protein: CASSATGALTDTQYF.

The V call is TRBV30, the J call TRBJ2-1, with D perhaps matching TRBD2 (6 bases). The CDR3 sequence is 15 residues long. Looked up from germline, CDR1 is GTSNPN and CDR2 is SVGIG (reference sequence). Trimming took 5 bases from V and 5 from J, leaving 19 bases between them. CDR3 DNA: TGTGCCTGGGACCAAGAAGGACTATACAACAATGAGCAGTTCTTC. Translation gives CAWDQEGLYNNEQFF.

In the case of this clone: The same CDR3 is also encoded by other DNA sequences in this sample. V gene TRBV9 combines with J gene TRBJ2-1; 11 nucleotides line up with TRBD2. The V gene's germline CDR1 is SGDLS and CDR2 YYNGEE. V was pared by 3 bases and J by 7 bases, with 6 bases of the junction left unmatched. The CDR3 contains 15 residues. The CDR3 reads CASSASGTSGNEQFF. CDR3 DNA: TGTGCCAGCAGCGCGTCCGGGACTAGCGGAAATGAGCAGTTCTTC.

The V call is TRBV5-6, the J call TRBJ2-1; tentatively, D is TRBD2 (6 bases). The CDR3 is made up of 15 amino acids. Between the trimmed V and J ends, which lost 3 bases and 7 bases, there was a span of 17 bases. Germline lookup yields CDR1 SGHDT and CDR2 YYEEEE. Here the CDR3 DNA reads TGTGCCAGCAGCTGGGGGTCAGGGACTGAGAATGAGCAGTTCTTC. Its translation: CASSWGSGTENEQFF.

Comments on this clone: This sample includes further DNA sequences coding for the same CDR3. The rearrangement uses TRBV27 and TRBJ1-6; D call uncertain. Trimming pared 0 bases from V and 7 bases from J, leaving 4 bases between. From germline, CDR1 is MNHEY and CDR2 SMNVEV (reference sequence). The CDR3 runs 13 residues. The CDR3 spells CASSLSQNSPLHF. Written as DNA, the CDR3 is TGTGCCAGCAGTTTATCGCAGAATTCACCCCTCCACTTT.

This clone has a single count. V gene TRBV6-5 combines with J gene TRBJ2-3, with 14 nucleotides matching TRBD2. Trimming removed 8 bases from V and 6 bases from J; junction bases left unmatched: 4. The CDR3 contains 14 residues. CDR1 is MNHEY, CDR2 SVGAGI, per germline. CDR3 region: CASGTSGSRDTQYF. The DNA of the CDR3 is TGTGCCAGCGGGACTAGCGGGAGCCGGGATACGCAGTATTTT.

The chain employs TRBV5-8 and TRBJ1-5, with no clear D. With 0 bases removed from V and 6 bases from J, the gap between germline ends came to 1 base. The germline gives CDR1 SGHTS, CDR2 YDEGEE. The CDR3 runs to 11 residues. CDR3 loop: CASSLVQPQHF. In nucleotides, the CDR3 is TGTGCCAGCAGCTTGGTTCAGCCCCAGCATTTT.

In its sample, this clone was seen once. The CDR3 loop reads CASSSTGTAYSNQPQHF. For the CDR3, the DNA is TGTGCCAGCAGCTCGACTGGGACAGCTTATAGCAATCAGCCCCAGCATTTT. The chain joins TRBV7-8 to TRBJ1-5; 7 bases are a match to TRBD1. The CDR3 is 17 residues long. V was pared by 4 bases and J by 0 bases, with 9 bases of the junction left unmatched. CDR1 and CDR2 from the germline V gene are SGHVS and FQNEAQ.

The chain joins TRBV12-5 to TRBJ1-6; 7 bases agree with TRBD1. CDR3 size: 18 residues. Per germline, CDR1 LGHNT and CDR2 FRNRAP. The V gene end was trimmed by 1 base and the J gene end by 0 bases; junction bases not matched to a gene: 6. The chain's CDR3 is CASGLAGDRYSYNSPLHF. The CDR3 DNA is TGTGCTAGTGGTTTGGCCGGGGACAGATACTCCTATAATTCACCCCTCCACTTT.